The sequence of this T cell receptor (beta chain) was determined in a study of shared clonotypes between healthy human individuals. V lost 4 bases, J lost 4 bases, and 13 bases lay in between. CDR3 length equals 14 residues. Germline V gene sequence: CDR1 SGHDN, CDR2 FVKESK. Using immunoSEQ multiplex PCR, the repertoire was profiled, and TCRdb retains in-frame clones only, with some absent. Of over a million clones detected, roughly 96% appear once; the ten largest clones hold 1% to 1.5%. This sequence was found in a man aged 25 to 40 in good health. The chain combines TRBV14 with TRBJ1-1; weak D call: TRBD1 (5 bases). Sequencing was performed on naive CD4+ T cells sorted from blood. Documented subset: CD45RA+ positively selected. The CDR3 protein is CASSRKMGTTEAFF. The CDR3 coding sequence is TGTGCCAGCAGCCGAAAAATGGGGACCACTGAAGCTTTCTTT.